Sequencing of this T cell receptor (beta chain) was carried out in a study of graft-versus-host responses after intestinal transplantation. Study overall: Anti-thymocyte globulin induction, then tacrolimus and steroids for about three years, went to all recipients.

There are 12 residues in the CDR3. The V end was cut by 5 bases, the J end by 4 bases, with 8 bases between. The germline V gene has CDR1 PRHDT and CDR2 FYEKMQ (reference sequence). Here immunoSEQ multiplex PCR was the method, and the copy in TCRdb shows in-frame clones only, minus some. The data hold 65,000 to 90,000 clones, with around 93% observed a single time. This clone was found once. What it binds is unknown. This TCR was sampled from a human donor who was the organ donor for an intestinal transplant. The sample in question was unstimulated CD8+ T cells sorted from spleen or lymph node cells, obtained before transplant. This chain uses TRBV13 with TRBJ1-1, with unresolved D. The CDR3 DNA reads TGTGCCAGCAGCCCCGCCGGCACTGAAGCTTTCTTT. Amino acids: CASSPAGTEAFF.